This T cell receptor (beta chain) was recovered during a study of T cells generated in artificial thymic organoids (dated by TCRdb to 2017 to 2019). Some background on the complete study: The study compared TCR alpha and beta CDR3 repertoires of CD8 single positive T cells derived from in vitro artificial thymic organoids with the repertoires of thymic and peripheral blood naive CD8 T cells. The displayed repertoire sequencing data were described as being representative of three independent experiments.

Artificial thymic organoids were built by aggregating human HSPCs with MS5 murine stromal cells transduced with human DLL1, cultured at an air-liquid interface. FACS-purified CD34+CD3- hematopoietic stem and progenitor cells depleted of residual T cells were used to seed the organoids. The culture medium for the organoids was serum-free RB27, which consists of RPMI 1640 supplemented with B27, FLT3L, IL-7 and ascorbic acid. Before RNA extraction, CD3+TCRalphabeta+CD8 single positive T cells from both organoids and thymus were sorted by FACS. Total RNA was purified from 40,000 to 200,000 sorted cells per sample with the RNeasy Micro kit, and quality checked on an Agilent RNA 6000 Nano chip. In this sample, this clonotype turned up a few times. Its antigen is currently not known. One base away there is no much larger clone; base qualities are not given. The investigation overall reported the following: Physiological TCR clonotype diversity, comparable to that of thymic and blood naive CD8 T cells, was observed in organoid-derived CD8 single positive T cells. Organoid-derived T cells showed no skewing in Valpha or Vbeta usage, which argues against dominance of unconventional lineages or clonal expansions.

Separate semi-nested PCR amplifications were run for the TCRalpha and TCRbeta libraries, using Advantage 2 and reverse primers located in the TRAC or TRBC constant regions. The amount of total RNA going into first-strand cDNA synthesis ranged between about 3.5 and 500 ng. TCR cDNA libraries were made by 5'-RACE with the SMARTer PCR cDNA Synthesis kit, using a poly-dT primer for first-strand synthesis. Each semi-nested reverse primer in the constant region carried a 5-nucleotide sample-specific barcode, and the resulting products were cleaned up with the Zymo DNA Clean and Concentrator-5 kit. As many as ten barcoded samples were combined into a pool, ligated to Illumina adaptors, and sequenced on an Illumina MiSeq as 2 x 150 bp paired-end reads. The original methods were these. Demultiplexed reads were aligned with BLAT to a custom library of all human TRAV, TRAJ, TRBV, TRBD and TRBJ combinations from IMGT. The best BLAT hits were picked using pslCDnaFilter (-maxAligns=1, -ignoreIntrons), and custom Perl scripts were used to calculate clonotype frequencies. Using fastp at Q25 and MiXCR, TCRdb reprocessed the public reads and kept productive beta chains. All rows with the same CDR3 protein become a single entry with the most common DNA and genes. These V and J calls originate from TCRdb's pipeline instead of the authors' own analysis. The sample has approximately 7,700 distinct CDR3 sequences on record, 20% to 30% of them singletons. The ten largest account for 3% to 4% of the sample.

Sequenced: naive CD8+ T cells grown in artificial thymic organoids from cord blood stem and progenitor cells. Per the publication, the cell subset or site label means: CD3+TCRalphabeta+CD8SP T cells; for blood, CD45RO-CCR7+ naive CD8+ T cells. This TCR derives from a human donor who gave cord blood stem cells for thymic organoid culture, a cardiac surgery patient who gave postnatal thymus, or a blood donor (not recorded which).

The CDR3 amino acid sequence is: CASSYRQGFVYEQYF. Here is the DNA: TGTGCCAGCAGTTACCGCCAGGGGTTCGTCTACGAGCAGTACTTC. This sequence uses TRBV6-2 or TRBV6-3 and TRBJ2-7, and the D gene may be TRBD1, 6 bases matching. The germline ends are 14 bases apart after V is trimmed by 2 bases and J by 3 bases. Via the germline V gene, CDR1 is MNHEY and CDR2 SVGEGT. Counted from cysteine to phenylalanine, this CDR3 has 15 amino acids. The only DNA kept is the CDR3, 45 bases in frame from the first base.